The sequence of this T cell receptor beta chain was determined in a study of early T cells in non-severe SARS-CoV-2 infection. This clonotype was recorded a few times. Trimming pared 1 base from V and 4 bases from J, leaving 11 bases between. CDR3 length: 16 amino acids. Germline V gene sequence: CDR1 MGHRA, CDR2 YSYEKL. MiXCR, run by TCRdb on the 5' RACE reads, gives a single entry per CDR3 protein. This table holds around 60,000 distinct CDR3 sequences, about 11% found once. The chain links TRBV4-1 to TRBJ1-6; D unresolved. The source is an adult who was a healthcare worker with PCR-confirmed SARS-CoV-2 infection or an uninfected control (not recorded which). The sequencing used whole blood, collected at baseline. As DNA, the CDR3 is TGCGCCAGCAGCCAAGGGGCTCTGGGATATAATTCACCCCTCCACTTT. This encodes CASSQGALGYNSPLHF.